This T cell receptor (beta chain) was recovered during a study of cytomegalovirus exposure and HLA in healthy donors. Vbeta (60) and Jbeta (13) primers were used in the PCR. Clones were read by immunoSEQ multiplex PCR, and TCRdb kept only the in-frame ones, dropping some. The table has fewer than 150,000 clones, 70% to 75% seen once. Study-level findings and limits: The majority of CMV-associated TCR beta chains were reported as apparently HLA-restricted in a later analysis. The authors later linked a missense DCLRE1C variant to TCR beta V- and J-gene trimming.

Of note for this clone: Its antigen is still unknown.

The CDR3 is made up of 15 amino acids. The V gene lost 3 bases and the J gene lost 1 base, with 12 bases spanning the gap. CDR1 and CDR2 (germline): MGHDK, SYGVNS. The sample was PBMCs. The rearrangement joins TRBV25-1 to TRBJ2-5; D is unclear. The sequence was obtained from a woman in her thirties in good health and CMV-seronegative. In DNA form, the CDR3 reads TGTGCCAGCAGTGATGTCGAGGATCTCCAAGAGACCCAGTACTTC. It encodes CASSDVEDLQETQYF.